The rows below give T cell receptor beta chains drawn from one sample of a study of blood T cell repertoires in COVID-19. Assay used: immunoSEQ multiplex PCR; TCRdb lists only in-frame clones, some missing. The data contain approximately 96,000 clones, about 95% of them seen just once; the ten biggest clones take up more than 4%. Sequencing used peripheral blood. The receptors shown here come from a human donor with active COVID-19. The donor label of this sample is uncertain. CDR3s include the opening cysteine and the closing phenylalanine or tryptophan. Each record gives: CDR3 protein, CDR3 DNA, CDR3 length, V gene, D gene, clone size, J gene. A D gene is named only where the DNA matches it firmly. Clone size appears in some rows only: once, few, many, or a class for an expanded clone.

CDR3aa: CASSLQTGVQEQYF
CDR3nt: TGTGCCAGCAGCTTACAGACAGGGGTCCAAGAGCAGTACTTC
len: 14
v_gene: TRBV7-9
d_gene: TRBD1
abundance: .
j_gene: TRBJ2-7

CDR3aa: CASSGTGEVNTEAFF
CDR3nt: TGTGCCAGCAGCGGAACAGGGGAAGTTAACACTGAAGCTTTCTTT
len: 15
v_gene: TRBV27
d_gene: TRBD1
abundance: once
j_gene: TRBJ1-1

CDR3aa: CASSDSGQGAYEQYF
CDR3nt: TGTGCCAGCAGTGACTCGGGACAGGGGGCCTACGAGCAGTACTTC
len: 15
v_gene: TRBV25-1
d_gene: TRBD1
abundance: .
j_gene: TRBJ2-7

CDR3aa: CASMGTSEYEQYF
CDR3nt: TGTGCCAGTATGGGGACTAGCGAGTACGAGCAGTACTTC
len: 13
v_gene: TRBV19
d_gene: TRBD2
abundance: .
j_gene: TRBJ2-7

CDR3aa: CASSLEGLVNTGELFF
CDR3nt: TGTGCCAGCAGTTTGGAGGGACTAGTGAACACCGGGGAGCTGTTTTTT
len: 16
v_gene: TRBV27
d_gene: TRBD2
abundance: .
j_gene: TRBJ2-2

CDR3aa: CASSDGTSNRNEQFF
CDR3nt: TGTGCCAGCAGTGACGGGACTAGCAATCGAAATGAGCAGTTCTTC
len: 15
v_gene: TRBV25-1
d_gene: TRBD2
abundance: .
j_gene: TRBJ2-1

CDR3aa: CASSEGPNYGYTF
CDR3nt: TGTGCCAGTAGCGAGGGCCCGAACTATGGCTACACCTTC
len: 13
v_gene: TRBV19
d_gene: .
abundance: .
j_gene: TRBJ1-2

CDR3aa: CASRQGLGNQPQHF
CDR3nt: TGTGCCAGCAGGCAGGGGTTGGGCAATCAGCCCCAGCATTTT
len: 14
v_gene: TRBV2
d_gene: .
abundance: .
j_gene: TRBJ1-5

CDR3aa: CASSQARTGAGANVLTF
CDR3nt: TGTGCCAGCAGCCAAGCCAGGACAGGGGCCGGGGCCAACGTCCTGACTTTC
len: 17
v_gene: TRBV3-1/TRBV3-2
d_gene: TRBD1
abundance: .
j_gene: TRBJ2-6

CDR3aa: CASSPPSGGAEQETQYF
CDR3nt: TGCGCCAGCAGCCCCCCAAGCGGGGGGGCCGAGCAAGAGACCCAGTACTTC
len: 17
v_gene: TRBV5-1
d_gene: TRBD2
abundance: .
j_gene: TRBJ2-5

CDR3aa: CASSLGGDYGYTF
CDR3nt: TGTGCCAGCTCACTCGGGGGGGACTATGGCTACACCTTC
len: 13
v_gene: TRBV18
d_gene: .
abundance: .
j_gene: TRBJ1-2

CDR3aa: CASSVDEGWADTQYF
CDR3nt: TGTGCCAGCAGCGTAGATGAGGGTTGGGCAGATACGCAGTATTTT
len: 15
v_gene: TRBV9
d_gene: .
abundance: .
j_gene: TRBJ2-3

CDR3aa: CASSFDRAQETQYF
CDR3nt: TGCGCCAGCAGCTTCGACAGGGCCCAAGAGACCCAGTACTTC
len: 14
v_gene: TRBV5-1
d_gene: TRBD1
abundance: .
j_gene: TRBJ2-5

CDR3aa: CASSLVGAGGLDEQYF
CDR3nt: TGCGCCAGCAGCTTGGTTGGGGCGGGAGGGCTCGACGAGCAGTACTTC
len: 16
v_gene: TRBV5-1
d_gene: TRBD2
abundance: .
j_gene: TRBJ2-7

CDR3aa: CASRLRGQGAPAFF
CDR3nt: TGTGCCAGCAGGTTAAGGGGACAGGGGGCGCCCGCTTTCTTT
len: 14
v_gene: TRBV6-5
d_gene: TRBD1
abundance: .
j_gene: TRBJ1-1

CDR3aa: CAAEGDWRGSPLHF
CDR3nt: TGTGCCGCGGAGGGCGATTGGAGGGGTTCACCCCTCCACTTT
len: 14
v_gene: TRBV25-1
d_gene: .
abundance: .
j_gene: TRBJ1-6

CDR3aa: CASSPGLAGSETQYF
CDR3nt: TGTGCCAGCAGCCCCGGACTAGCGGGGTCAGAGACCCAGTACTTC
len: 15
v_gene: TRBV3-1/TRBV3-2
d_gene: TRBD2
abundance: .
j_gene: TRBJ2-5

CDR3aa: CASSQLTGNEQYF
CDR3nt: TGTGCCAGCAGCCAGTTGACAGGGAACGAGCAGTACTTC
len: 13
v_gene: TRBV7-8
d_gene: TRBD1
abundance: once
j_gene: TRBJ2-7

CDR3aa: CASSLYQGTDTQYF
CDR3nt: TGTGCCAGCAGTTTATATCAGGGCACAGATACGCAGTATTTT
len: 14
v_gene: TRBV28
d_gene: .
abundance: .
j_gene: TRBJ2-3

CDR3aa: CATQGLFADTQYF
CDR3nt: TGTGCCACACAGGGCCTCTTTGCAGATACGCAGTATTTT
len: 13
v_gene: TRBV24-1
d_gene: .
abundance: .
j_gene: TRBJ2-3

CDR3aa: CASRTDRLSTEAFF
CDR3nt: TGTGCCAGCAGGACGGACAGGCTGAGCACTGAAGCTTTCTTT
len: 14
v_gene: TRBV7-8
d_gene: TRBD1
abundance: once
j_gene: TRBJ1-1

CDR3aa: CASSPRRSGPDSLNYGYTF
CDR3nt: TGTGCCAGCTCACCAAGGCGGTCTGGGCCGGACAGTCTTAACTATGGCTACACCTTC
len: 19
v_gene: TRBV18
d_gene: .
abundance: .
j_gene: TRBJ1-2

CDR3aa: CASNAGAPYNEQFF
CDR3nt: TGTGCCAGCAATGCAGGGGCTCCCTACAATGAGCAGTTCTTC
len: 14
v_gene: TRBV2
d_gene: .
abundance: .
j_gene: TRBJ2-1

CDR3aa: CASSARVWPDEQYF
CDR3nt: TGTGCCAGTAGCGCGCGGGTGTGGCCAGACGAGCAGTACTTC
len: 14
v_gene: TRBV19
d_gene: .
abundance: once
j_gene: TRBJ2-7

CDR3aa: CASTPTRGVEYNEQFF
CDR3nt: TGCGCCAGCACCCCTACACGGGGGGTCGAGTACAATGAGCAGTTCTTC
len: 16
v_gene: TRBV5-1
d_gene: TRBD2
abundance: .
j_gene: TRBJ2-1

CDR3aa: CASSNHRVHLSYEQYF
CDR3nt: TGTGCCAGCAGTAACCACAGGGTCCATCTATCCTACGAGCAGTACTTC
len: 16
v_gene: TRBV6-2/TRBV6-3
d_gene: .
abundance: .
j_gene: TRBJ2-7

CDR3aa: CASSLGQGLTGELFF
CDR3nt: TGTGCCAGCAGCTTGGGCCAGGGCCTCACCGGGGAGCTGTTTTTT
len: 15
v_gene: TRBV5-4
d_gene: .
abundance: .
j_gene: TRBJ2-2

CDR3aa: CASTENRGGYEQYF
CDR3nt: TGTGCCAGCACCGAGAACAGGGGAGGCTACGAGCAGTACTTC
len: 14
v_gene: TRBV6-6
d_gene: .
abundance: .
j_gene: TRBJ2-7

CDR3aa: CASSPGTSEGETQYF
CDR3nt: TGTGCCAGCAGCCCCGGGACTAGCGAAGGGGAGACCCAGTACTTC
len: 15
v_gene: TRBV3-1/TRBV3-2
d_gene: TRBD2
abundance: .
j_gene: TRBJ2-5

CDR3aa: CASSRKGQGTLWYGYTF
CDR3nt: TGTGCCAGCAGTAGAAAAGGACAGGGAACATTATGGTATGGCTACACCTTC
len: 17
v_gene: TRBV28
d_gene: TRBD1
abundance: .
j_gene: TRBJ1-2

CDR3aa: CASSGFDRATNEKLFF
CDR3nt: TGTGCCAGCAGTGGGTTCGACAGAGCAACTAATGAAAAACTGTTTTTT
len: 16
v_gene: TRBV2
d_gene: .
abundance: .
j_gene: TRBJ1-4

CDR3aa: CASSSSTGATFNIQYF
CDR3nt: TGTGCCAGCAGTTCGTCGACAGGGGCTACCTTTAACATTCAGTACTTC
len: 16
v_gene: TRBV6-6
d_gene: TRBD1
abundance: .
j_gene: TRBJ2-4

CDR3aa: CASSLEPSGGSEQYF
CDR3nt: TGTGCCAGCAGCTTGGAGCCTAGCGGGGGGTCCGAGCAGTACTTC
len: 15
v_gene: TRBV5-6
d_gene: TRBD2
abundance: medium-sized
j_gene: TRBJ2-7

CDR3aa: CASSQVFGYEQYF
CDR3nt: TGTGCCAGCAGCCAAGTTTTCGGCTACGAGCAGTACTTC
len: 13
v_gene: TRBV14
d_gene: .
abundance: .
j_gene: TRBJ2-7

CDR3aa: CASNPVMNTEAFF
CDR3nt: TGTGCCAGCAATCCGGTCATGAACACTGAAGCTTTCTTT
len: 13
v_gene: TRBV9
d_gene: .
abundance: .
j_gene: TRBJ1-1

CDR3aa: CASSPSQTGLSGNTIYF
CDR3nt: TGTGCCAGCTCACCATCCCAGACAGGGCTAAGTGGAAACACCATATATTTT
len: 17
v_gene: TRBV18
d_gene: TRBD1
abundance: .
j_gene: TRBJ1-3

CDR3aa: CASSPRKGDYNEQFF
CDR3nt: TGTGCCAGCTCCCCCAGGAAAGGGGACTACAATGAGCAGTTCTTC
len: 15
v_gene: TRBV18
d_gene: .
abundance: .
j_gene: TRBJ2-1

CDR3aa: CASSSGQDRVGTEAFF
CDR3nt: TGTGCCAGCAGCTCTGGACAAGACAGGGTCGGGACTGAAGCTTTCTTT
len: 16
v_gene: TRBV5-4
d_gene: TRBD1
abundance: .
j_gene: TRBJ1-1

CDR3aa: CASSSRQGVGTEAFF
CDR3nt: TGTGCCAGTAGTAGCCGACAGGGGGTTGGCACTGAAGCTTTCTTT
len: 15
v_gene: TRBV19
d_gene: TRBD1
abundance: once
j_gene: TRBJ1-1

CDR3aa: CASSITGGPSYEQYF
CDR3nt: TGTGCCAGCAGTATTACGGGAGGGCCCTCCTACGAGCAGTACTTC
len: 15
v_gene: TRBV3-1/TRBV3-2
d_gene: TRBD2
abundance: few
j_gene: TRBJ2-7

CDR3aa: CASSGGAGFF
CDR3nt: TGTGCCAGCAGTGGCGGGGCGGGGTTCTTC
len: 10
v_gene: TRBV2
d_gene: .
abundance: once
j_gene: TRBJ2-1

CDR3aa: CASSPGNEEQYF
CDR3nt: TGTGCCAGCAGCCCGGGGAACGAGGAGCAGTACTTC
len: 12
v_gene: TRBV6-1
d_gene: .
abundance: .
j_gene: TRBJ2-7

CDR3aa: CASSLAEVDSSAKNIQYF
CDR3nt: TGCGCCAGCAGCTTGGCCGAGGTGGACAGTTCAGCCAAAAACATTCAGTACTTC
len: 18
v_gene: TRBV5-1
d_gene: .
abundance: .
j_gene: TRBJ2-4

CDR3aa: CASSERQGFEYNEQFF
CDR3nt: TGTGCCAGCAGTGAAAGACAGGGGTTTGAGTACAATGAGCAGTTCTTC
len: 16
v_gene: TRBV6-1
d_gene: TRBD1
abundance: .
j_gene: TRBJ2-1

CDR3aa: CASSEVQGGSPLHF
CDR3nt: TGTGCCAGCAGTGAGGTGCAGGGAGGCTCACCCCTCCACTTT
len: 14
v_gene: TRBV6-1
d_gene: .
abundance: .
j_gene: TRBJ1-6

CDR3aa: CASSRLPVQGVYEQYF
CDR3nt: TGTGCCAGCAGCCGTCTACCGGTGCAGGGCGTGTACGAGCAGTACTTC
len: 16
v_gene: TRBV3-1/TRBV3-2
d_gene: .
abundance: .
j_gene: TRBJ2-7

CDR3aa: CASSEGGTEAFF
CDR3nt: TGTGCCAGCAGTGAAGGGGGGACAGAAGCTTTCTTT
len: 12
v_gene: TRBV6-1
d_gene: .
abundance: .
j_gene: TRBJ1-1

CDR3aa: CASSYNTGGEAFF
CDR3nt: TGTGCCAGCAGTTATAATACAGGGGGCGAAGCTTTCTTT
len: 13
v_gene: TRBV6-5
d_gene: TRBD1
abundance: .
j_gene: TRBJ1-1

CDR3aa: CASSIFAGGADTQYF
CDR3nt: TGTGCCAGTAGTATCTTCGCGGGAGGAGCAGATACGCAGTATTTT
len: 15
v_gene: TRBV19
d_gene: TRBD2
abundance: .
j_gene: TRBJ2-3

CDR3aa: CASSKGAPSPTSSYNSPLHF
CDR3nt: TGTGCCAGCAGCAAAGGGGCGCCCTCCCCCACGAGCTCCTATAATTCACCCCTCCACTTT
len: 20
v_gene: TRBV7-9
d_gene: .
abundance: .
j_gene: TRBJ1-6

CDR3aa: CASSLYSGDSGANVLTF
CDR3nt: TGCGCCAGCAGCTTGTATTCCGGAGACTCTGGGGCCAACGTCCTGACTTTC
len: 17
v_gene: TRBV5-1
d_gene: .
abundance: .
j_gene: TRBJ2-6

CDR3aa: CASSSQGVNTEAFF
CDR3nt: TGCGCCAGCAGCTCCCAGGGGGTGAACACTGAAGCTTTCTTT
len: 14
v_gene: TRBV5-1
d_gene: TRBD1
abundance: .
j_gene: TRBJ1-1

CDR3aa: CASSRGSANEKLFF
CDR3nt: TGTGCCAGTAGTCGGGGGTCCGCTAATGAAAAACTGTTTTTT
len: 14
v_gene: TRBV19
d_gene: .
abundance: .
j_gene: TRBJ1-4

CDR3aa: CASSLVRPGTNEQFF
CDR3nt: TGTGCCAGCAGCTTAGTTCGACCAGGTACCAATGAGCAGTTCTTC
len: 15
v_gene: TRBV7-9
d_gene: .
abundance: once
j_gene: TRBJ2-1

CDR3aa: CASSKVKREDEKLFF
CDR3nt: TGTGCCAGCAGCAAAGTAAAGAGAGAAGATGAAAAACTGTTTTTT
len: 15
v_gene: TRBV21-1
d_gene: .
abundance: .
j_gene: TRBJ1-4